This entry lists 17 T cell receptor beta chains sequenced from one sample in a study of blood T cell repertoires in COVID-19. Measured with immunoSEQ multiplex PCR; TCRdb has only the in-frame clones, and not every one. The table lists 250,000 to 350,000 clones, 80% to 90% of them singletons. Sequencing input: PBMCs or T cells enriched from blood (not recorded which). The receptors originated from a young woman who had recovered from COVID-19.

The V gene is TRBV6-4, the J gene TRBJ1-1; TRBD1 agrees at 7 bases. This CDR3 has 14 amino acids. Germline loops: CDR1 MRHNA, CDR2 SNTAGT. Trimming at V came to 7 bases and at J to 4 bases, leaving 9 bases not matched to a gene. The DNA of the CDR3 is TGTGCCAGCAAAATTGAAAGGACAGGCACTGAAGCTTTCTTT. Its translation is CASKIERTGTEAFF.

This chain connects TRBV10-2 to TRBJ1-2; TRBD1 agrees at 7 bases. Per the germline V gene, CDR1 is WSHSY and CDR2 is SAAADI. Trimming removed 4 bases from V and 8 bases from J; junction bases left unmatched: 4. CDR3 size: 12 residues. The CDR3 reads CASSGQGEGYTF. CDR3 sequence (DNA): TGCGCCAGCAGTGGACAGGGCGAAGGCTACACCTTC.

This chain connects TRBV5-1 to TRBJ1-1; D is perhaps TRBD1 (5 bases). V gave up 4 bases and J gave up 2 bases, with 15 bases separating them. CDR3 size: 15 residues. Germline V gene data show CDR1 as SGHRS and CDR2 as YFSETQ. The CDR3 region is CASSTSGQGNTEAFF. CDR3 coding DNA: TGCGCCAGCAGCACCAGCGGGCAGGGCAACACTGAAGCTTTCTTT.

The V gene is TRBV6-1, the J gene TRBJ1-2; D uncertain. The CDR3 sequence is 17 residues long. From germline, CDR1 is MNHNS and CDR2 SASEGT. Trimming pared 2 bases from V and 7 bases from J, leaving 23 bases between. In DNA, the CDR3 is TGTGCCAGCAGTGAATTAATCCCCCATCCTCTCTATGGTGGCTACACCTTC. Protein product: CASSELIPHPLYGGYTF.

This chain joins TRBV3-1 (or the pseudogene TRBV3-2) and TRBJ1-1, with no clear D. This CDR3 spans 14 amino acids. Germline V gene lookup returns CDR1 LGHDT and CDR2 YNNKEL (reference sequence). Trimming removed 1 base from V and 4 bases from J, with 10 bases in between. DNA for the CDR3: TGTGCCAGCAGCCAAGCACAGATGAGCACTGAAGCTTTCTTT. Its translation is CASSQAQMSTEAFF.

This chain links TRBV3-1 (or the pseudogene TRBV3-2) with TRBJ1-2, with D possibly TRBD1 on 5 matching bases. The V and J ends lost 0 bases and 2 bases respectively, with 10 bases between them. Germline CDR1 is LGHDT and CDR2 is YNNKEL (reference sequence). The CDR3 consists of 15 residues. Here the CDR3 reads CASSQEGTGNYGYTF. CDR3 bases: TGTGCCAGCAGCCAAGAAGGGACTGGGAACTATGGCTACACCTTC.

The chain combines TRBV15 with TRBJ1-1; the match to TRBD1 covers 9 bases. Trimming removed 3 bases from V and 4 bases from J; junction bases left unmatched: 9. The germline V gene has CDR1 LNHNV and CDR2 YYDKDF (reference sequence). The CDR3 runs 16 residues. For the CDR3, the DNA is TGTGCCACCAGCAGCAGCCCACAGGGGGCCGGCACTGAAGCTTTCTTT. This translates into CATSSSPQGAGTEAFF.

V usage is TRBV5-1 and J usage is TRBJ1-2; TRBD1 agrees at 9 bases. The CDR3 covers 17 residues. Trimming took 6 bases from V and 0 from J; bases not matched to a gene: 12. Per germline, CDR1 SGHRS and CDR2 YFSETQ. The chain's CDR3 is CASTDTGGASANYGYTF. CDR3 DNA: TGCGCCAGCACCGACACAGGGGGCGCATCGGCTAACTATGGCTACACCTTC.

This clone showed up just a few times. The rearrangement joins TRBV19 to TRBJ1-5; unclear D gene. This CDR3 contains 13 residues. With 4 bases removed from V and 7 bases from J, the gap between germline ends came to 11 bases. Germline CDR1 and CDR2: LNHDA and SQIVND (reference sequence). DNA for the CDR3: TGTGCCAGTAGTACCCCTCCACGGCAGCCCCAGCATTTT. It yields the protein CASSTPPRQPQHF.

The V call is TRBV10-3, the J call TRBJ1-5, with a weak D call TRBD1 (6 bases). CDR3 length: 14 amino acids. The germline V gene encodes CDR1 ENHRY and CDR2 SYGVKD. Trimming removed 10 bases at V and 7 bases at J, with 20 bases between. CDR3 sequence (DNA): TGTGCCACTACCGCGGGGGGGGCAGGGCAGCCCCAGCATTTT. It specifies CATTAGGAGQPQHF.

The J gene is TRBJ1-2, the V gene TRBV7-9; 7 positions agree with TRBD1. There are 14 residues in the CDR3. After removal of 4 bases from V and 5 bases from J, the junction contained 7 bases not matched to a gene. Germline V gene data show CDR1 as SEHNR and CDR2 as FQNEAQ (reference sequence). CDR3 sequence (DNA): TGTGCCAGCAGCTCCGGGACAGTTCCTTATGGCTACACCTTC. It is translated as CASSSGTVPYGYTF.

The chain has TRBV6-6 and TRBJ1-1; D not certain. The length of the CDR3 is 15 residues. V shed 0 bases and J shed 2 bases, with 10 bases lying between them. In germline, CDR1 is MNHNY, CDR2 SVGAGI (reference sequence). The CDR3 loop is CASSYSTPLNTEAFF. For the CDR3, the DNA is TGTGCCAGCAGTTACTCGACACCACTCAACACTGAAGCTTTCTTT.

V gene TRBV27 combines with J gene TRBJ1-5; D gene ambiguous. This CDR3 spans 14 amino acids. V dropped 7 bases and J dropped 3 bases, with 13 bases sitting between them. The germline V gene encodes CDR1 MNHEY and CDR2 SMNVEV (reference sequence). In nucleotides, the CDR3 is TGTGCCAGCAATCCATCCGGGGTCAATCAGCCCCAGCATTTT. Translating gives CASNPSGVNQPQHF.

The chain has TRBV19 and TRBJ1-5; D gene ambiguous. V was trimmed by 7 bases and J by 1 base, leaving 14 bases between them. Germline V gives CDR1 LNHDA, CDR2 SQIVND (reference sequence). The CDR3 is 15 residues long. The CDR3 nucleotides are TGTGCCAGTAACCCTACGCAACCCAGCAATCAGCCCCAGCATTTT. As protein: CASNPTQPSNQPQHF.

This clone was seen just once. The CDR3 bases are TGTGCCAGCAGCCCAGGCCCGTCTCCGGGACAGTCCTACGAGCAGTACTTC. Amino acids: CASSPGPSPGQSYEQYF. This rearrangement joins TRBV5-5 to TRBJ2-7; TRBD1 matches 7 bases. The CDR3 has 17 residues. Germline trimming cut 4 bases from V and 1 base from J; bases unmatched to any gene: 14. CDR1 and CDR2 from the germline V gene are SGHKS and YYEKEE (reference sequence).

This clone was counted a single time. DNA of the CDR3: TGTGCCACCAGCAGAGATATATATCGGGAGGGGTCCGTCGATGAGCAGTTCTTC. It codes for CATSRDIYREGSVDEQFF. The rearrangement joins TRBV15 to TRBJ2-1; 8 nucleotides line up with TRBD2. With V trimmed by 0 bases and J by 8 bases, 15 bases remained unmatched. The CDR3 extends over 18 amino acids. In germline, CDR1 is LNHNV, CDR2 YYDKDF (reference sequence).

A word on this clone: A much larger clone lies one base from this, so it may be a read error. The chain uses TRBV11-3 and TRBJ2-2; D is possibly TRBD1 (6 bases). V was cut by 6 bases and J by 3 bases, with 11 bases left in between. The CDR3 covers 14 residues. The germline V gene has CDR1 SGHNT and CDR2 YENEEA. DNA of the CDR3: TGTGCCAGCAGTGATTACAGGGACACCGGGGAGCTGTTTTTT. Protein: CASSDYRDTGELFF.